A selection of T cell receptor beta chains follows, all from one sample in a study of blood T cell repertoires in COVID-19. Produced via immunoSEQ multiplex PCR; TCRdb's table is partial and in-frame only. This sample yields some 150,000 clones, of which roughly 78% are seen a single time; roughly 1.5% belongs to the top ten. The specimen was peripheral blood. Every receptor here comes from a man at least 80 years old with acute or convalescent COVID-19. Both conserved end residues are trimmed from each CDR3. Fields, in order: CDR3 length, J gene, V gene, CDR3 protein.

14 TRBJ2-2 TRBV7-9 ASSFGQGGNTGELF
12 TRBJ2-6 TRBV30 AWTRTAPANVLT
11 TRBJ1-1 TRBV2 ASSEQGNTEAF
14 TRBJ2-3 TRBV5-4 ASSPELAGSTDTQY
13 TRBJ1-5 TRBV3-1/TRBV3-2 ASSGGQGLIQPQH
14 TRBJ2-3 TRBV7-2 ASSFRLAGRLDTQY
13 TRBJ1-5 TRBV6-5 ASSGQGFSNQPQH
9 TRBJ2-3 TRBV5-6 ASSHRDTQY
12 TRBJ2-2 TRBV3-1/TRBV3-2 ASSQKQFTGELF
11 TRBJ1-2 TRBV30 AGAGSLDYGYT
10 TRBJ2-5 TRBV7-2 ASRLAVGTQY
16 TRBJ1-1 TRBV11-2 ASSLRGQLLQVRTEAF
14 TRBJ1-4 TRBV6-1 ASSGGTGGRYEKLF
9 TRBJ2-5 TRBV20-1 SNELQETQY
14 TRBJ2-5 TRBV7-3 ASSSRGGHGQETQY
12 TRBJ2-1 TRBV6-5 ASLERRGYNEQF
11 TRBJ2-3 TRBV12-3/TRBV12-4 ASRSTGTDTQY
11 TRBJ1-2 TRBV5-4 ASSYTREDGYT
15 TRBJ2-3 TRBV11-3 ASSLLGGQGATDTQY
12 TRBJ1-2 TRBV7-8 ASSLNREPYGYT